This is a list of T cell receptor beta chains from one sample in a study of blood T cells in healthy people across ages. Using its own MiXCR run on the 5' RACE reads, TCRdb lists one record per CDR3 protein. The data contain under 800,000 distinct CDR3 sequences, 40% to 45% of them singletons. Sample: blood. The receptor source for this set is a woman aged 55-75 years in good health. CDR3s leave out the opening cysteine and the closing phenylalanine or tryptophan.

>TRBV24-1|TRBJ2-2
ATSDLRQSNTGELF
>TRBV12-3/TRBV12-4|TRBJ1-4
ASSLETGGEKLL
>TRBV5-4|.
ASRFDRGRTETQY
>TRBV2|TRBJ1-6
ASSEGQDKSRNSPLH
>TRBV6-2/TRBV6-3|TRBJ2-3
ASSFRARSTDTQY
>TRBV6-7|TRBJ2-1
ASRPMGGNEQF
>TRBV29-1|TRBJ2-7
SVGRGHEQY
>TRBV2|TRBJ2-3
ASSGGGPSGKGTDTQY
>TRBV19|TRBJ1-1
ASSIPGPREAF
>TRBV10-3|TRBJ1-2
AISARTIIYGYT
>TRBV7-2|TRBJ2-7
ASSPQQAYEQY
>TRBV6-2/TRBV6-3|TRBJ2-7
ASSYSPAGTAYEQY
>TRBV20-1|TRBJ2-1
SARRSGTLGNEQF
>TRBV7-8|TRBJ2-7
ASSLVTGTSYEQY
>TRBV11-3|TRBJ2-1
ASSRGREQF
>TRBV10-3|TRBJ2-5
AISPELGTGGAQY
>TRBV7-7|TRBJ2-5
ASSSGTGGLQETQY
>TRBV3-1|TRBJ2-1
ASSPGLEGEQF
>TRBV12-5|TRBJ2-1
ASGLASGVNEQF
>TRBV6-6|TRBJ2-1
ASIHRTSDPYNEQF
>TRBV4-3|TRBJ2-1
ASSQEARPYNEQF
>TRBV20-1|TRBJ1-6
SATSKASSYNSPLH
>TRBV28|TRBJ1-2
ASSPGTSGYT
>TRBV29-1|TRBJ2-1
SVEGGLAFEQF
>TRBV7-9|TRBJ1-2
ASSFGTNPHGYT
>TRBV7-8|TRBJ2-7
ASSLAQLEYEQY
>TRBV20-1|TRBJ2-7
SAGDTAGVDEQY